The 15 T cell receptor beta chains below all came from one sample that was sequenced in a study of Graves' ophthalmopathy and Graves' hyperthyroidism. Transcripts of RNA were the source for amplifying TCR beta CDR3 regions. The workflow started with a first-round RT-PCR run with HTBI primers and then moved on to a second-round multiplex PCR. Each CDR3 protein gets one entry after TCRdb re-called the multiplex PCR reads with MiXCR. The data contain about 660,000 distinct CDR3 sequences, about two fifths of them seen just once; the ten biggest clones take up 3.3%. Sequencing was performed on peripheral blood. Receptor source: an adult man with Graves' ophthalmopathy.

This clonotype was found many times. This sequence joins TRBV7-3 and TRBJ1-2; the match to TRBD1 covers 10 bases. After removal of 2 bases from V and 6 bases from J, the junction contained 6 bases not matched to a gene. The CDR3 contains 15 residues. In germline, CDR1 is SGHTA, CDR2 FQGTGA. In DNA, the CDR3 is TGTGCCAGCAGCTTAGGGGGGACAGGGGAAAATGGCTACACCTTC. Its protein product is CASSLGGTGENGYTF.

There are many counts of this clonotype. The rearrangement joins TRBV9 to TRBJ2-7; D may correspond to TRBD1 or TRBD2 (5 bases each). The CDR3 has 13 amino acids. CDR1 is SGDLS, CDR2 YYNGEE, per germline. The V end lost 4 bases, the J end lost 3 bases, and 11 bases lay between the germline ends. This chain's CDR3 is CASSPGTYYEQYF. The CDR3 region has the DNA TGTGCCAGCAGCCCCGGGACGTACTACGAGCAGTACTTC.

This clonotype was seen many times. This sequence joins TRBV2 and TRBJ2-7, with D hard to call. The CDR3 loop spans 13 amino acids. Trimming shortened V by 4 bases and J by 1 base, and 8 bases separated the two germline ends. Germline lookup yields CDR1 SNHLY and CDR2 FYNNEI. CDR3: CASSGTPSYEQYF. In nucleotides, the CDR3 is TGTGCCAGCAGTGGGACGCCTTCCTACGAGCAGTACTTC.

This sequence joins TRBV20-1 and TRBJ2-5; TRBD2 might be the D (5 bases). The CDR3 spans 13 residues. V lost 3 bases and J 5 bases, leaving 13 bases between the germline ends. Germline V gene data show CDR1 as DFQATT and CDR2 as SNEGSKA (reference sequence). CDR3 bases: TGCAGTGCTAGGGGTGGAGGTTATGAGACCCAGTACTTC. Translating gives CSARGGGYETQYF.

Remarks on this clonotype: A read error may explain this, as a much larger clone is one base away. The chain uses TRBV7-9 and TRBJ1-4; no firm D call. In germline, CDR1 is SEHNR, CDR2 FQNEAQ (reference sequence). This CDR3 comprises 18 residues. V was shortened by 2 bases and J by 4 bases, with 20 bases between the two germline ends. The CDR3 DNA sequence: TGTGCCAGCAGCTTACACGGAACTGGCAGCTCCCTTAATGAAAAACTGTTTTTT. Its protein product is CASSLHGTGSSLNEKLFF. Full variable domain (remainder filled in from reference TRBV7-9 and TRBJ1-4): DTGVSQNPRHKITKRGQNVTFRCDPISEHNRLYWYRQTLGQGPEFLTYFQNEAQLEKSRLLSDRFSAERPKGSFSTLEIQRTEQGDSAMYLCASSLHGTGSSLNEKLFFGSGTQLSVL.

V is TRBV29-1 and J is TRBJ2-7; possible D gene TRBD1, 5 bases. The length of the CDR3 is 13 residues. CDR1 and CDR2 (germline): SQVTM, ANQGSEA. The V and J ends lost 4 bases and 3 bases respectively, with 13 bases between them. CDR3 in amino acids: CSVVASRVYEQYF. As DNA, the CDR3 is TGCAGCGTTGTAGCCAGCAGGGTCTACGAGCAGTACTTC.

V and J are TRBV4-1 and TRBJ1-1, with TRBD1 identical over 7 bases. The CDR3 extends over 19 amino acids. V lost 7 bases, J lost 3 bases, and 23 bases stayed unmatched. Looked up from germline, CDR1 is MGHRA and CDR2 is YSYEKL. The CDR3 here is CASTTRHLPGGGSDTEAFF. As DNA, the CDR3 is TGCGCCAGCACCACCCGACACCTCCCAGGGGGAGGGAGCGACACTGAAGCTTTCTTT.

The chain carries TRBV29-1 and TRBJ2-2, with D perhaps TRBD1 (5 bases). Germline assignment: CDR1 SQVTM and CDR2 ANQGSEA. V was pared by 8 bases and J by 4 bases, with 11 bases between. The CDR3 runs 12 residues. The CDR3 region is CSPGHITGELFF. The CDR3 coding sequence is TGCAGCCCAGGACACATCACCGGGGAGCTGTTTTTT.

This clonotype was observed a few times. The rearrangement uses TRBV29-1 and TRBJ1-5; D is ambiguous. Trimming cost V 4 bases and J 12 bases, with 16 bases left between them. The CDR3 has 12 residues. Germline V gene data show CDR1 as SQVTM and CDR2 as ANQGSEA. The CDR3 loop is CSVAGQEVIQHF. The CDR3 DNA sequence: TGCAGCGTTGCTGGGCAGGAGGTGATCCAGCATTTT.

Worth noting for this clonotype: Its ends do not fully match the called genes, so a read error is possible. V is TRBV7-3 and J is TRBJ2-6; no reliable D call. The CDR3 runs to 12 residues. CDR1 and CDR2 from the germline V gene are SGHTA and FQGTGA. CDR3 sequence reads: CASSLASHTEAF. The CDR3 DNA reads TGTGCCAGCAGCTTAGCCAGCCACACTGAAGCTTTC.

The gene calls are TRBV30 and TRBJ1-6; 8 nucleotides agree with TRBD1. The CDR3 is 15 residues long. The germline V gene encodes CDR1 GTSNPN and CDR2 SVGIG (reference sequence). The ends lost 1 base at V and 9 bases at J; junction bases unmatched: 8. This CDR3 reads CAWSAAPGQVSPLHF. The CDR3, as DNA: TGTGCCTGGAGTGCAGCACCGGGACAGGTTTCACCCCTCCACTTT.

In its sample, this clonotype was seen a few times. This chain joins TRBV2 and TRBJ2-1; maybe TRBD2 (6 bases). Looked up from germline, CDR1 is SNHLY and CDR2 is FYNNEI. V was pared by 6 bases and J by 10 bases, with 10 bases between. CDR3 length: 11 amino acids. This CDR3 is CASREGGEQFF. The CDR3 DNA reads TGTGCCAGCAGGGAGGGAGGAGAGCAGTTCTTC.

In its sample, this clonotype was seen a few times. CDR3 residues: CSVPLEQNTGELFF. The CDR3 bases are TGCAGCGTCCCCTTGGAACAGAACACCGGGGAGCTGTTTTTT. The J gene is TRBJ2-2, the V gene TRBV29-1, with no clear D. The CDR3 runs to 14 residues. Trimming took off 6 bases at V and 1 base at J, with 12 bases between the two ends. Germline V lookup: CDR1 SQVTM, CDR2 ANQGSEA.

Notes on this clonotype: The germline gene is not matched at one end of the junction; a read error may be the cause. V usage is TRBV7-8 and J usage is TRBJ2-5; 10 bases match TRBD1. The CDR3 runs to 15 residues. Germline V lookup: CDR1 SGHVS, CDR2 FQNEAQ. CDR3 region: CACSAWDRGQETQYF. CDR3 bases: TGTGCCTGCAGTGCTTGGGACAGGGGCCAAGAGACCCAGTACTTC.

This clonotype has ten or more counts. The gene calls are TRBV29-1 and TRBJ2-2; D gene ambiguous. The CDR3 consists of 14 residues. Trimming cost V 0 bases and J 2 bases, with 7 bases left between them. Germline loops: CDR1 SQVTM, CDR2 ANQGSEA. This CDR3 is CSVEDSRNTGELFF. As DNA, the CDR3 is TGCAGCGTTGAAGACAGCCGCAACACCGGGGAGCTGTTTTTT.